The 23 T cell receptor beta chains in this list originate from one sample, sequenced in a study of control samples from healthy donors and cancer patients. TCRdb's copy holds only in-frame clones and misses some; the assay was immunoSEQ multiplex PCR. The sample has roughly 59,000 clones, about 92% seen once. The specimen was PBMCs. These TCRs come from a man between 40 and 49 years old with colorectal cancer.

This chain uses TRBV30 with TRBJ2-7; D might be TRBD1 (5 bases). Trimming cost V 3 bases and J 6 bases, with 12 bases left between them. The CDR3 is 12 amino acids. Germline CDR1 reads GTSNPN; CDR2 reads SVGIG (reference sequence). The CDR3 spells CAWSGRGLEQYF. The CDR3 DNA sequence: TGTGCCTGGAGCGGAAGGGGTCTCGAGCAGTACTTC.

The chain links TRBV10-3 to TRBJ1-6; TRBD1 might be the D (5 bases). The germline V and J ends were trimmed by 0 bases and 8 bases, with 17 bases remaining between them. This CDR3 is built from 17 residues. Germline CDR1 ENHRY, CDR2 SYGVKD. CDR3 residues: CAISESSQGPWDSPLHF. In nucleotides, the CDR3 is TGTGCCATCAGTGAGTCGAGTCAGGGTCCCTGGGATTCACCCCTCCACTTT.

The rearrangement joins TRBV27 to TRBJ2-3, with 10 bases lining up with TRBD1. This CDR3 comprises 17 residues. Germline V lookup: CDR1 MNHEY, CDR2 SMNVEV (reference sequence). V lost 4 bases, J lost 4 bases, and 11 bases stayed unmatched. The CDR3, as DNA: TGTGCCAGCAGTTCGTACCCCCCGGGACAGGGGCCAGATACGCAGTATTTT. Protein product: CASSSYPPGQGPDTQYF.

The genes are TRBV27 and TRBJ2-1; 7 bases map to TRBD1. The CDR3 spans 16 residues. Unmatched junction bases numbered 6, after V lost 4 bases and J lost 0 bases. Germline-derived CDR1 and CDR2 are MNHEY and SMNVEV (reference sequence). The CDR3 reads CASSSHRGGSYNEQFF. The DNA for the CDR3 is TGTGCCAGCAGTTCCCACAGGGGCGGCTCCTACAATGAGCAGTTCTTC.

The chain has TRBV2 and TRBJ1-2; 7 bases map to TRBD1. With 3 bases clipped from V and 0 bases from J, the junction kept 4 bases outside the gene matches. Germline V gene data show CDR1 as SNHLY and CDR2 as FYNNEI. The CDR3 consists of 15 residues. The CDR3 bases are TGTGCCAGCAGTGAGAAGACAGGGCCTAACTATGGCTACACCTTC. Its protein is CASSEKTGPNYGYTF.

J is TRBJ1-2 and V is TRBV11-3; a weak D match, TRBD1 (6 bases). The CDR3 contains 14 residues. Germline V gene sequence: CDR1 SGHNT, CDR2 YENEEA. The V end was cut by 0 bases, the J end by 6 bases, with 11 bases between. For the CDR3, the DNA is TGTGCCAGCAGCTTAGATGGGGGGCCTAATGGCTACACCTTC. It is translated as CASSLDGGPNGYTF.

The CDR3 DNA follows: TGTGCCAGCAGCTTCTACACGGACGAGCAGTACTTC. The encoded protein is CASSFYTDEQYF. J is TRBJ2-7 and V is TRBV3-1 (or the pseudogene TRBV3-2); D is ambiguous. V was clipped by 5 bases and J by 5 bases, with 10 bases between them. The CDR3 sequence is 12 residues long. Germline V gene sequence: CDR1 LGHDT, CDR2 YNNKEL (reference sequence).

This chain uses TRBV20-1 with TRBJ2-5, with D maybe TRBD2 (6 bases). CDR1 and CDR2 (germline): DFQATT, SNEGSKA (reference sequence). The CDR3 loop spans 13 amino acids. V was pared by 3 bases and J by 5 bases, with 13 bases between. The CDR3 coding sequence is TGCAGTGCTAGTGACGGGGGTTGGGAGACCCAGTACTTC. Translation gives CSASDGGWETQYF.

The chain employs TRBV15 and TRBJ2-2; possibly TRBD1 for D (5 bases). The V gene's germline CDR1 is LNHNV and CDR2 YYDKDF (reference sequence). Trimming took off 1 base at V and 3 bases at J, with 6 bases between the two ends. The CDR3 spans 14 residues. The CDR3 DNA is TGTGCCACCAGCAGAGGGGGCTACACCGGGGAGCTGTTTTTT. This gives the protein CATSRGGYTGELFF.

To note about this clone: Other nucleotide sequences from this sample produce the same CDR3. The rearrangement joins TRBV5-1 to TRBJ1-1; D gene unclear. Deletions cut 5 bases from V and 0 bases from J, with 2 bases between. The CDR3 runs 11 residues. Germline CDR1 is SGHRS and CDR2 is YFSETQ. The CDR3, as DNA: TGCGCCAGCAGTTTGAACACTGAAGCTTTCTTT. It is translated as CASSLNTEAFF. Looking up the rest from reference TRBV5-1 and TRBJ1-1 gives the full variable domain: KAGVTQTPRYLIKTRGQQVTLSCSPISGHRSVSWYQQTPGQGLQFLFEYFSETQRNKGNFPGRFSGRQFSNSRSEMNVSTLELGDSALYLCASSLNTEAFFGQGTRLTVV.

The V gene is TRBV3-1 (or the pseudogene TRBV3-2), the J gene TRBJ1-4; D might be TRBD1 (5 bases). The CDR3 is 14 residues long. Germline loops: CDR1 LGHDT, CDR2 YNNKEL (reference sequence). Trimming stripped 8 bases from V and 2 bases from J, with 12 bases between. CDR3: CASRRGATNEKLFF. The CDR3 coding sequence is TGTGCCAGCCGCAGAGGGGCGACTAATGAAAAACTGTTTTTT.

The chain couples TRBV9 to TRBJ1-3; 7 bases line up with TRBD1. This CDR3 spans 16 amino acids. Germline values: CDR1 SGDLS, CDR2 YYNGEE. The trim removed 0 bases at V and 1 base at J, leaving 4 bases unmatched. CDR3 bases: TGTGCCAGCAGCGTAGAGGCAGGGGGGTCTGGAAACACCATATATTTT. As protein: CASSVEAGGSGNTIYF.

This chain joins TRBV6-5 and TRBJ2-7; a weak D match, TRBD1 (6 bases). Per germline, CDR1 MNHEY and CDR2 SVGAGI. Between the trimmed V and J ends, which lost 5 bases and 2 bases, there was a span of 16 bases. The CDR3 has 15 residues. CDR3 loop: CASSTEQGRAYEQYF. The CDR3 nucleotides are TGTGCCAGCAGTACCGAACAGGGAAGGGCCTACGAGCAGTACTTC.

In this sample, this clone turned up once. The chain uses TRBV18 and TRBJ2-3; D is unclear. V dropped 3 bases and J dropped 6 bases, with 13 bases sitting between them. Germline V gives CDR1 KGHSH, CDR2 LQKENI. The CDR3 spans 14 residues. This CDR3 is CASSPAGMSDTQYF. DNA for the CDR3: TGTGCCAGCTCACCGGCTGGGATGAGTGATACGCAGTATTTT.

This clone occurred once. The V gene is TRBV4-1, the J gene TRBJ1-3; no definite D call. The CDR3 spans 14 residues. Trimming removed 3 bases from V and 0 bases from J, with 6 bases in between. Germline lookup yields CDR1 MGHRA and CDR2 YSYEKL. The CDR3 coding sequence is TGCGCCAGCAGCCAGGCCGGCTCTGGAAACACCATATATTTT. Translation gives CASSQAGSGNTIYF.

The rearrangement links TRBV11-2 to TRBJ1-3; no definite D call. Trimming took 1 base from V and 0 from J, leaving 7 bases between them. CDR3 length: 15 amino acids. Per the germline V gene, CDR1 is SGHAT and CDR2 is FQNNGV. The CDR3 region is CASSLGHTSGNTIYF. The CDR3 nucleotides read TGTGCCAGCAGCTTAGGACACACCTCTGGAAACACCATATATTTT. Supplemented by reference TRBV11-2 and TRBJ1-3, the full variable domain reads EAGVAQSPRYKIIEKRQSVAFWCNPISGHATLYWYQQILGQGPKLLIQFQNNGVVDDSQLPKDRFSAERLKGVDSTLKIQPAKLEDSAVYLCASSLGHTSGNTIYFGEGSWLTVV.

This rearrangement joins TRBV5-8 to TRBJ1-2; possibly TRBD1 for D (6 bases). The CDR3 runs to 15 residues. Trimming took 7 bases from V and 5 from J, leaving 21 bases between them. Germline CDR1 SGHTS, CDR2 YDEGEE. Here the CDR3 DNA reads TGTGCCAGCCCCATGATCCGGGGACAATCTTATGGCTACACCTTC. Amino acid sequence: CASPMIRGQSYGYTF. Looking up the rest from reference TRBV5-8 and TRBJ1-2 gives the full variable domain: EAGVTQSPTHLIKTRGQQATLRCSPISGHTSVYWYQQALGLGLQFLLWYDEGEERNRGNFPPRFSGRQFPNYSSELNVNALELEDSALYLCASPMIRGQSYGYTFGSGTRLTVV.

The chain couples TRBV3-1 (or the pseudogene TRBV3-2) to TRBJ2-7; tentative D call: TRBD1 (6 bases). This CDR3 is built from 13 residues. Trimming left V 4 bases short and J 3 bases short, with 10 bases between. Per germline, CDR1 LGHDT and CDR2 YNNKEL (reference sequence). The CDR3 region has the DNA TGTGCCAGCAGCCCGGGACATCACTACGAGCAGTACTTC. Residues: CASSPGHHYEQYF.

The chain employs TRBV5-1 and TRBJ1-1; D perhaps matches TRBD1 (5 bases). CDR3 length: 15 residues. V lost 4 bases, J lost 0 bases, and 13 bases lay in between. Germline V CDR1 and CDR2: SGHRS, YFSETQ. The DNA for the CDR3 is TGCGCCAGCAGCACCTCCACAGGATTGAACACTGAAGCTTTCTTT. It translates to CASSTSTGLNTEAFF. The variable domain in full, with the rest retrieved from reference TRBV5-1 and TRBJ1-1, is KAGVTQTPRYLIKTRGQQVTLSCSPISGHRSVSWYQQTPGQGLQFLFEYFSETQRNKGNFPGRFSGRQFSNSRSEMNVSTLELGDSALYLCASSTSTGLNTEAFFGQGTRLTVV.

This clone has only one observation. The chain joins TRBV29-1 to TRBJ1-1, with 10 bases matching TRBD1. The V segment lost 7 bases and the J segment 11 bases; nucleotides outside the gene matches: 10. Germline V gene lookup returns CDR1 SQVTM and CDR2 ANQGSEA. This CDR3 has 12 residues. CDR3 protein: CSARQGARAAFF. The DNA for the CDR3 is TGCAGCGCCAGACAGGGGGCGCGGGCGGCTTTCTTT. Based on the CDR3 plus reference TRBV29-1 and TRBJ1-1, the full variable domain is SAVISQKPSRDICQRGTSLTIQCQVDSQVTMMFWYRQQPGQSLTLIATANQGSEATYESGFVIDKFPISRPNLTFSTLTVSNMSPEDSSIYLCSARQGARAAFFGQGTRLTVV.

This clone has just one count. CDR3 loop: CASNTGTGGTDTQYF. The CDR3 DNA sequence: TGTGCCAGTAACACGGGAACTGGGGGCACAGATACGCAGTATTTT. V and J are TRBV19 and TRBJ2-3, with a possible D match to TRBD2 (5 bases). This CDR3 has 15 amino acids. V lost 7 bases and J 1 base, leaving 15 bases between the germline ends. Per the germline V gene, CDR1 is LNHDA and CDR2 is SQIVND (reference sequence).

This chain joins TRBV7-2 and TRBJ2-7; TRBD1 matches at 7 bases. CDR1 SGHTA and CDR2 FQGNSA come from the germline V gene. The CDR3 is 14 residues long. Trimming took 4 bases from V and 0 from J; bases not matched to a gene: 3. DNA of the CDR3: TGTGCCAGCAGCTCCGGACAGGTCTCCTACGAGCAGTACTTC. Amino acid sequence: CASSSGQVSYEQYF. The whole variable domain, filled in from reference TRBV7-2 and TRBJ2-7, reads GAGVSQSPSNKVTEKGKDVELRCDPISGHTALYWYRQSLGQGLEFLIYFQGNSAPDKSGLPSDRFSAERTGGSVSTLTIQRTQQEDSAVYLCASSSGQVSYEQYFGPGTRLTVT.

The rearrangement joins TRBV7-9 to TRBJ2-2, with 10 bases lining up with TRBD1. CDR1 and CDR2 from the germline V gene are SEHNR and FQNEAQ (reference sequence). The CDR3 totals 14 residues. V lost 10 bases to trimming and J lost 4 bases; unmatched junction nucleotides: 6. For the CDR3, the DNA is TGTGCCAATTCCGGGACAGGGGCCACCGGGGAGCTGTTTTTT. It translates to CANSGTGATGELFF.